The entry below gives a single T cell receptor (beta chain) sequence along with its context. What it recognizes is unknown. Germline V CDR1 and CDR2: SGHTA, FQGNSA. This CDR3 comprises 17 residues. Losses at the gene ends were 7 bases for V and 1 base for J; bases not matched to a gene: 14. This sample was taken from a study of blood T cells in healthy people across ages. Broader study findings: Since the PBMCs were unsorted, naive and antigen-experienced cells could not be conclusively compared.

Through a sample-barcoded 5' primer and a J-beta primer mix, a second PCR was run for 7 to 11 cycles. TCRdb re-analysed the 5' RACE reads in MiXCR, keeping a single row per CDR3 protein. Of hundreds of thousands of distinct CDR3 sequences listed, more than 35% are singletons. The sequenced sample was blood. This receptor was obtained from a man older than 75 in good health. The V and J genes are TRBV7-2 and TRBJ2-5; 8 bases are shared with TRBD1. CDR3: CASTPRIGTGRQETQYF. The CDR3 bases are TGTGCCAGCACCCCTAGGATAGGGACAGGCCGCCAAGAGACCCAGTACTTC. The complete variable domain, with remaining parts taken from reference TRBV7-2 and TRBJ2-5, reads GAGVSQSPSNKVTEKGKDVELRCDPISGHTALYWYRQSLGQGLEFLIYFQGNSAPDKSGLPSDRFSAERTGGSVSTLTIQRTQQEDSAVYLCASTPRIGTGRQETQYFGPGTRLLVL.